This T cell receptor (beta chain) was captured by sequencing in a study of blood T cell repertoires in COVID-19. Study context: The samples span acute and convalescent COVID-19 from the United States, Italy and Spain. T cells, B-cell-depleted T cells, or PBMCs supplied cDNA or gDNA.

V was cut by 3 bases and J by 1 base, with 12 bases left in between. This CDR3 contains 15 residues. CDR1 is KGHSH and CDR2 is LQKENI in the germline V gene. Study processing details: It was from reference gene primer amplification that nucleated cell counts were estimated. The data were produced by immunoSEQ multiplex PCR, yet TCRdb's version contains in-frame clones alone and is incomplete. V and J calls and clone size are copied from that table; D and trimming were computed from the DNA. This table holds over 85,000 clones, 80% to 90% found once. This sequence originates from a woman over 75 with acute or convalescent COVID-19. V is TRBV18 and J is TRBJ1-1, with D perhaps TRBD1 (6 bases). What was sequenced was peripheral blood. CDR3 bases: TGTGCCAGCTCACCTGAGAGGGGGTCGAACACTGAAGCTTTCTTT. Translation gives CASSPERGSNTEAFF.